The 6 T cell receptor beta chains presented below share a single source sample, sequenced in a study of beta chain features in type 1 diabetes. The antigens of these receptors remain unknown. As every portion of the isolated RNA was reverse transcribed, the sequencing read expressed TCRB transcripts. Here immunoSEQ multiplex PCR was the method, and the copy in TCRdb shows in-frame clones only, minus some. Altogether around 360,000 clones are present, around 12% being singletons, with the ten largest covering 0.0095% to 0.011%. Study results and limitations: Shortening of TCRB CDR3s, moderate but significant, appeared in all four CD4+ subsets of Type 1 diabetes patients.

The sequencing input was naive CD4+ T cells from blood. Receptor source: a young woman with type 1 diabetes.

V usage is TRBV7-8 and J usage is TRBJ1-2, with 10 bases aligning to TRBD1. V lost 6 bases and J lost 1; bases outside the gene matches: 5. CDR1 and CDR2 from the germline V gene are SGHVS and FQNEAQ. CDR3 size: 15 residues. CDR3 residues: CASRPGQGRNYGYTF. The DNA of the CDR3 is TGTGCCAGCAGACCGGGACAGGGGCGTAACTATGGCTACACCTTC.

There are a few counts of this clone. J is TRBJ1-6 and V is TRBV6-5, with 7 bases fitting TRBD1. The germline CDR1 and CDR2 sequences are MNHEY and SVGAGI. V shed 4 bases, J shed 10 bases, and the junction held 7 bases outside the gene matches. The CDR3 spans 14 residues. CDR3 loop: CASSSSGGPSPLHF. The CDR3 DNA reads TGTGCCAGCAGTTCCTCAGGGGGACCGTCACCCCTCCACTTT.

The chain is built from TRBV13 and TRBJ1-5; D unclear. The V and J ends lost 4 bases and 6 bases respectively, with 7 bases between them. The CDR3 sequence is 12 residues long. Germline V gene data show CDR1 as PRHDT and CDR2 as FYEKMQ (reference sequence). The CDR3 loop reads CASSSTGQPQHF. The CDR3 coding sequence is TGTGCCAGCAGCTCAACGGGTCAGCCCCAGCATTTT.

V is TRBV5-6 and J is TRBJ1-1; the D is unclear. Germline V gene data show CDR1 as SGHDT and CDR2 as YYEEEE. CDR3 length: 15 residues. With 0 bases removed from V and 0 bases from J, the gap between germline ends came to 9 bases. CDR3 amino acids: CASSLDQVLNTEAFF. Written as DNA, the CDR3 is TGTGCCAGCAGCTTGGATCAGGTCCTGAACACTGAAGCTTTCTTT.

The chain uses TRBV9 and TRBJ2-3, with TRBD2 matching over 13 bases. V was clipped by 5 bases and J by 6 bases; unmatched bases: 12. CDR1 and CDR2 from the germline V gene are SGDLS and YYNGEE. The length of the CDR3 is 17 residues. In DNA, the CDR3 is TGTGCCAGCAGTTTCTCCGGGACTAGCGGGATATATGATACGCAGTATTTT. It yields the protein CASSFSGTSGIYDTQYF.

This clone has a handful of counts. The gene calls are TRBV30 and TRBJ2-1, with D possibly matching TRBD2 (6 bases). The length of the CDR3 is 13 residues. Per germline, CDR1 GTSNPN and CDR2 SVGIG (reference sequence). V lost 2 bases and J lost 7, with 12 bases in between. CDR3 DNA sequence: TGTGCCTGGAGTACCGGGAGTCTAAATGAGCAGTTCTTC. The encoded protein is CAWSTGSLNEQFF.